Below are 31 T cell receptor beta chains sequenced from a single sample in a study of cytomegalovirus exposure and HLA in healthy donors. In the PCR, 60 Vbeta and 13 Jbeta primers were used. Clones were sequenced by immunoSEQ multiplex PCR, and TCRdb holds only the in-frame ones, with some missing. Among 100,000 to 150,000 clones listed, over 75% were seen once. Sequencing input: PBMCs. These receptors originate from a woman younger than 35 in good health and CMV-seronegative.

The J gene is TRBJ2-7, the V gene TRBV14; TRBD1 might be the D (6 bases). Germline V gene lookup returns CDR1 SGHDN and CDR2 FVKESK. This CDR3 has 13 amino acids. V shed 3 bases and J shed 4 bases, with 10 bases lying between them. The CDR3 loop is CASSHQQGYEQYF. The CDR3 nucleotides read TGTGCCAGCAGCCACCAACAGGGTTACGAGCAGTACTTC.

Written as DNA, the CDR3 is TGTGCCAGCGGAGCCGGGACAGAAAATGAAAAACTGTTTTTT. It translates to CASGAGTENEKLFF. V gene TRBV6-5 combines with J gene TRBJ1-4, with 7 bases aligning to TRBD1. CDR3 length: 14 amino acids. Germline loops: CDR1 MNHEY, CDR2 SVGAGI. V dropped 8 bases and J dropped 5; count of bases not matched to a gene: 8.

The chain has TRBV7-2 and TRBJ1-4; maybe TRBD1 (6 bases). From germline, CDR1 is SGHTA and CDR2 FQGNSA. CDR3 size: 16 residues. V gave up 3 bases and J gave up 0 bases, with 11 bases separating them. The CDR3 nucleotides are TGTGCCAGCAGCTTGACAGGATCTGCAACTAATGAAAAACTGTTTTTT. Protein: CASSLTGSATNEKLFF.

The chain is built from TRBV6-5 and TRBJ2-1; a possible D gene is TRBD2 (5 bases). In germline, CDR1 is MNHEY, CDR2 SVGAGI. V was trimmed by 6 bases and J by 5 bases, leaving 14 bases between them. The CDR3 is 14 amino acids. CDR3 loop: CASRTWTGDNEQFF. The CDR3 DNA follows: TGTGCCAGCAGGACATGGACTGGGGACAATGAGCAGTTCTTC.

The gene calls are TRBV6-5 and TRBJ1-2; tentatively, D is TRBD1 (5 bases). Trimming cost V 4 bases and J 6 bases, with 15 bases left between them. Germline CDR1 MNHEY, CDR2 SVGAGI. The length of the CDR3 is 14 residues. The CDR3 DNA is TGTGCCAGCAGTTCTAGGGGATTGGGGAATGGCTACACCTTC. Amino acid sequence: CASSSRGLGNGYTF.

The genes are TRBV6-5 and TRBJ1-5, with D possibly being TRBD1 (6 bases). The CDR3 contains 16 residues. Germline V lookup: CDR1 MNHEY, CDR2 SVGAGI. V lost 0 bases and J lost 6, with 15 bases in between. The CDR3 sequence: CASSYSVIGGGQPQHF. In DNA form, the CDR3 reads TGTGCCAGCAGTTACTCGGTTATAGGGGGTGGTCAGCCCCAGCATTTT.

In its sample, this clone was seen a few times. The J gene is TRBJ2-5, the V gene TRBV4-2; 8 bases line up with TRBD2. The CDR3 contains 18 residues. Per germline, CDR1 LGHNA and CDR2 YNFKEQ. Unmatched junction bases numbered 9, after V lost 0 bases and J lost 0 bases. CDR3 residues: CASSQELRLAGYQETQYF. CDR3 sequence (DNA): TGTGCCAGCAGCCAAGAACTGCGGCTAGCGGGTTACCAAGAGACCCAGTACTTC.

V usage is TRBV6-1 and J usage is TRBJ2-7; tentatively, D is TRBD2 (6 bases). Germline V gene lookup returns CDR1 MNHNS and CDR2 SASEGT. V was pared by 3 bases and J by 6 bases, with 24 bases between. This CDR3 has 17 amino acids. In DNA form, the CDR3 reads TGTGCCAGCAGTGATGGGGAGCGGGCCTTCTTCGGGGTCGAGCAGTACTTC. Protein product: CASSDGERAFFGVEQYF.

The chain's CDR3 is CATSRDGVGGNTIYF. The DNA for the CDR3 is TGTGCCACCAGCAGAGACGGGGTGGGCGGAAACACCATATATTTT. The gene calls are TRBV15 and TRBJ1-3; D gene ambiguous. V lost 0 bases to trimming and J lost 4 bases, with 10 bases between them. Germline V lookup: CDR1 LNHNV, CDR2 YYDKDF (reference sequence). CDR3 size: 15 residues. Variable domain in full (rest from reference TRBV15 and TRBJ1-3): DAMVIQNPRYQVTQFGKPVTLSCSQTLNHNVMYWYQQKSSQAPKLLFHYYDKDFNNEADTPDNFQSRRPNTSFCFLDIRSPGLGDTAMYLCATSRDGVGGNTIYFGEGSWLTVV.

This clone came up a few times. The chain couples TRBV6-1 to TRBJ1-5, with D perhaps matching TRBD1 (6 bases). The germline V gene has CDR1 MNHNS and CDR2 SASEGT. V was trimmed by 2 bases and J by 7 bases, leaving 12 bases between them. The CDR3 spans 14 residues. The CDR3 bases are TGTGCCAGCAGTGAATCAACAGGGAGACAGCCCCAGCATTTT. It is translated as CASSESTGRQPQHF.

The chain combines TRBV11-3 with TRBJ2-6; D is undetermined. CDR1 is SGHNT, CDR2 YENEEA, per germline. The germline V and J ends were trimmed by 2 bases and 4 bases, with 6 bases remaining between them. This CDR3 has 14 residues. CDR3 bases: TGTGCCAGCAGCTTAAGCTCCGGGGCCAACGTCCTGACTTTC. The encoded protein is CASSLSSGANVLTF.

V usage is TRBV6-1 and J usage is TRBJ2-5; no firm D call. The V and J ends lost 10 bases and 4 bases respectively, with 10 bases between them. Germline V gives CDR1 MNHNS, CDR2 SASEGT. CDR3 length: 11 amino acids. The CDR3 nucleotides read TGTGCCACTAGGTCCCCAGAGACCCAGTACTTC. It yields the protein CATRSPETQYF.

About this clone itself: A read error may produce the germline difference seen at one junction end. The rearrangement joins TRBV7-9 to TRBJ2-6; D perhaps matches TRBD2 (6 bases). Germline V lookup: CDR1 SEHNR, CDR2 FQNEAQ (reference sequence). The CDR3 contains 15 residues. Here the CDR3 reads CASSLGGTGANGLTF. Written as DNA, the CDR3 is TGTGCCAGCAGCTTAGGAGGGACTGGGGCCAACGGCCTGACTTTC.

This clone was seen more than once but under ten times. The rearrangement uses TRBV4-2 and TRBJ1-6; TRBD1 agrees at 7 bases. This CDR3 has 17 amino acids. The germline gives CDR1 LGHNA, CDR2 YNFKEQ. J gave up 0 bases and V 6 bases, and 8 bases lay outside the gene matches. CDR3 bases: TGTGCCAGCAGTCAGGACAGGTCGAGCTCCTATAATTCACCCCTCCACTTT. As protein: CASSQDRSSSYNSPLHF.

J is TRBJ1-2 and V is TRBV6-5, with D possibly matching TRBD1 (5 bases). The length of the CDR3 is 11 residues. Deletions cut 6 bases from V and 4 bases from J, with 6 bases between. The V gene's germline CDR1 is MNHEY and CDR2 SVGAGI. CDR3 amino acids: CASSGGYGYTF. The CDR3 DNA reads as TGTGCCAGCAGCGGGGGCTATGGCTACACCTTC.

The CDR3 reads CASSLGRNEKLFF. The DNA for the CDR3 is TGTGCCAGCAGTTTGGGCAGAAATGAAAAACTGTTTTTT. The rearrangement uses TRBV6-5 and TRBJ1-4; D remains unclear. The V gene lost 4 bases and the J gene lost 5 bases, with 8 bases spanning the gap. Germline CDR1 and CDR2: MNHEY and SVGAGI. The CDR3 covers 13 residues.

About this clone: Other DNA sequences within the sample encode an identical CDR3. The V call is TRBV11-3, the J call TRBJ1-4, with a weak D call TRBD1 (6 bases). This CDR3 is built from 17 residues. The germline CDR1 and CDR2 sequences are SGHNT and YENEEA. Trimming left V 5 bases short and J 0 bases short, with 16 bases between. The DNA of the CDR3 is TGTGCCAGCAGCCCGGGGGGGGCTCGGGCAACTAATGAAAAACTGTTTTTT. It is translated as CASSPGGARATNEKLFF.

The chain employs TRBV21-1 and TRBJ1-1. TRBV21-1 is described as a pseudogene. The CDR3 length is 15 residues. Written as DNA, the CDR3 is TGTGCCAGCAGATCCAGGAGGTCTGTGAACACTGAAGCTTTCTTT. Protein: CASRSRRSVNTEAFF.

DNA of the CDR3: TGTGCCAGCAGTTACTCGGCGCGCGGGCACTACACCTTC. Protein product: CASSYSARGHYTF. The V and J genes are TRBV6-6 and TRBJ1-2; no clear D. The CDR3 has 13 residues. Trimming left V 0 bases short and J 10 bases short, with 12 bases between. Per germline, CDR1 MNHNY and CDR2 SVGAGI (reference sequence).

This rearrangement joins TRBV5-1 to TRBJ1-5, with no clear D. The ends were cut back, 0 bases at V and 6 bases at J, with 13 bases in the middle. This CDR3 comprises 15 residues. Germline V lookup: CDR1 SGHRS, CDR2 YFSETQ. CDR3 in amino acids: CASSLEPRKGQPQHF. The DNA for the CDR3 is TGCGCCAGCAGCTTGGAGCCCAGGAAAGGTCAGCCCCAGCATTTT. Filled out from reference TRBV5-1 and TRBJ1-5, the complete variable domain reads KAGVTQTPRYLIKTRGQQVTLSCSPISGHRSVSWYQQTPGQGLQFLFEYFSETQRNKGNFPGRFSGRQFSNSRSEMNVSTLELGDSALYLCASSLEPRKGQPQHFGDGTRLSIL.

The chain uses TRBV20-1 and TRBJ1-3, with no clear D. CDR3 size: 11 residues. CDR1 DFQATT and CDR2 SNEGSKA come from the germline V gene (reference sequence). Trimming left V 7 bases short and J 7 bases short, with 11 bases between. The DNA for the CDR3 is TGCAGTGTTTCCTTTGTGAACACCATATATTTT. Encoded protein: CSVSFVNTIYF.

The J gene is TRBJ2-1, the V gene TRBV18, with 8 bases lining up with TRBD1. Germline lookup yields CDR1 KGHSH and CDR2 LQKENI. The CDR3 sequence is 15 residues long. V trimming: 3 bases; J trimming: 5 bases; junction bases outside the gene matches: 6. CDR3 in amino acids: CASSPDRVRNNEQFF. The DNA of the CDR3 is TGTGCCAGCTCACCGGACAGGGTCCGAAACAATGAGCAGTTCTTC. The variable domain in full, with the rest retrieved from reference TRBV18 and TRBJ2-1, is NAGVMQNPRHLVRRRGQEARLRCSPMKGHSHVYWYRQLPEEGLKFMVYLQKENIIDESGMPKERFSAEFPKEGPSILRIQQVVRGDSAAYFCASSPDRVRNNEQFFGPGTRLTVL.

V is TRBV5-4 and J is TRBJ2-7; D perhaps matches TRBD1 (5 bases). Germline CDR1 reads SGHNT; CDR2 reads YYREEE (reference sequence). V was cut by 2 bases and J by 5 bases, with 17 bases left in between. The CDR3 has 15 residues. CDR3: CASSFPSNQGDEQYF. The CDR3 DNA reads TGTGCCAGCAGCTTCCCATCCAACCAGGGCGACGAGCAGTACTTC.

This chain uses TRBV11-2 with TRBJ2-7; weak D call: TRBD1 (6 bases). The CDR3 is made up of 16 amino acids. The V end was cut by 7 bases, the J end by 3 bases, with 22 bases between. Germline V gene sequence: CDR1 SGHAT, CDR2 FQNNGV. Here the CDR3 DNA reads TGTGCCAGCACCCTAACTTCCGGGACACCACTCTACGAGCAGTACTTC. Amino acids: CASTLTSGTPLYEQYF.

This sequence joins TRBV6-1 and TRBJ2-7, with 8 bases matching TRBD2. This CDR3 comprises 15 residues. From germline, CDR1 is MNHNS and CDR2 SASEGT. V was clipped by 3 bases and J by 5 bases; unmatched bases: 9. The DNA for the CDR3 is TGTGCCAGCAGTGACAGGGGACTAGGCCGGGACGAGCAGTACTTC. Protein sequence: CASSDRGLGRDEQYF.

The CDR3 DNA is TGTGCCAGTAGTATCAGGGAGGAGGTACTGAACACTGAAGCTTTCTTT. Residues: CASSIREEVLNTEAFF. The chain links TRBV19 to TRBJ1-1; a weak D match, TRBD1 (5 bases). The CDR3 has 16 residues. V was trimmed by 3 bases and J by 0 bases, leaving 14 bases between them. Germline CDR1 and CDR2: LNHDA and SQIVND (reference sequence).

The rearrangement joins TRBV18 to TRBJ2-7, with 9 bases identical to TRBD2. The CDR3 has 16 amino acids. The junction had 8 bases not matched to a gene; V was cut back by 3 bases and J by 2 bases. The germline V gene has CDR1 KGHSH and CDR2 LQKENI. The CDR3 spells CASSPVTGLATYEQYF. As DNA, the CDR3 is TGTGCCAGCTCACCTGTCACCGGACTAGCGACCTACGAGCAGTACTTC.

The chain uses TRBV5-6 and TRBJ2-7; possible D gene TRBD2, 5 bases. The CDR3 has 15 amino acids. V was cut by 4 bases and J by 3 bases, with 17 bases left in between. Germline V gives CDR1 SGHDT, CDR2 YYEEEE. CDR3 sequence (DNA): TGTGCCAGCAGCGAGCTCACTAGGCAGGACTACGAGCAGTACTTC. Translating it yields CASSELTRQDYEQYF.

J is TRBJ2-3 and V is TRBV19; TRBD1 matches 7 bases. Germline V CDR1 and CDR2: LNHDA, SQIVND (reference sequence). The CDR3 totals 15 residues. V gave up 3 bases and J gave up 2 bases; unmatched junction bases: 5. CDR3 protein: CASSIDGTVTDTQYF. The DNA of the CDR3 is TGTGCCAGTAGTATTGACGGGACAGTCACAGATACGCAGTATTTT. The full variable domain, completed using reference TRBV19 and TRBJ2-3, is DGGITQSPKYLFRKEGQNVTLSCEQNLNHDAMYWYRQDPGQGLRLIYYSQIVNDFQKGDIAEGYSVSREKKESFPLTVTSAQKNPTAFYLCASSIDGTVTDTQYFGPGTRLTVL.

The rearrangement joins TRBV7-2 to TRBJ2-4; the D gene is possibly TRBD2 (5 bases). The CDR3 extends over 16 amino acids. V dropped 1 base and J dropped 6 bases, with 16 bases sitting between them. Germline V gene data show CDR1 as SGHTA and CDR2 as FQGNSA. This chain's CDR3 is CASSLETGINLNIQYF. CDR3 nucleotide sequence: TGTGCCAGCAGCTTAGAAACCGGGATCAACTTAAACATTCAGTACTTC.

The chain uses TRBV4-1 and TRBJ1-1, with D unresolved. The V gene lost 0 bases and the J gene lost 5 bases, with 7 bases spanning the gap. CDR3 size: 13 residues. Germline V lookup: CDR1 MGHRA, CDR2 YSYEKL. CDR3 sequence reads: CASSQDLRTEAFF. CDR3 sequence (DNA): TGCGCCAGCAGCCAAGATCTGAGGACTGAAGCTTTCTTT.